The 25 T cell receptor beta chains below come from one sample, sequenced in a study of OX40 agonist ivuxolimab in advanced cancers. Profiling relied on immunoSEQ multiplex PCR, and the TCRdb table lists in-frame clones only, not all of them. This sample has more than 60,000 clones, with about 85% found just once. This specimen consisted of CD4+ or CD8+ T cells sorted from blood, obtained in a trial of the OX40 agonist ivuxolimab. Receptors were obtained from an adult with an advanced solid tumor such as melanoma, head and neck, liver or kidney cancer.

The CDR3 sequence: CASRNSPTYEQYF. The CDR3 region has the DNA TGTGCCAGCAGGAACTCACCTACCTACGAGCAGTACTTC. The rearrangement uses TRBV6-1 and TRBJ2-7, with no clear D. Trimming cost V 6 bases and J 2 bases, with 11 bases left between them. Germline V gives CDR1 MNHNS, CDR2 SASEGT. This CDR3 is built from 13 residues.

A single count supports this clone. The CDR3 region is CASSPFGGNYEQFF. In nucleotides, the CDR3 is TGTGCCAGCAGCCCATTCGGAGGGAACTATGAGCAGTTCTTC. The rearrangement joins TRBV6-5 to TRBJ2-1, with D maybe TRBD2 (6 bases). The CDR3 is 14 amino acids. CDR1 and CDR2 from the germline V gene are MNHEY and SVGAGI. Trimming removed 6 bases from V and 8 bases from J, with 17 bases in between.

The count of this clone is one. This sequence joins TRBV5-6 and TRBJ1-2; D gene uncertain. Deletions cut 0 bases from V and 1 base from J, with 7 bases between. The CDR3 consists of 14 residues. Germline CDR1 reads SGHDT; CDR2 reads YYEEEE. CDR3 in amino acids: CASSLGADNYGYTF. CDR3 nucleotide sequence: TGTGCCAGCAGCTTGGGGGCAGATAACTATGGCTACACCTTC.

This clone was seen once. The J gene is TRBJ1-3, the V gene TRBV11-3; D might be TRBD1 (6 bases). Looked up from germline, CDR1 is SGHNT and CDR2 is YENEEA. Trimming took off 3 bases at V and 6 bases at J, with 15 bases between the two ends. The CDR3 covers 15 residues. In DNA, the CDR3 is TGTGCCAGCAGCTTGGGCACCGGGACAACAAACACCATATATTTT. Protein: CASSLGTGTTNTIYF.

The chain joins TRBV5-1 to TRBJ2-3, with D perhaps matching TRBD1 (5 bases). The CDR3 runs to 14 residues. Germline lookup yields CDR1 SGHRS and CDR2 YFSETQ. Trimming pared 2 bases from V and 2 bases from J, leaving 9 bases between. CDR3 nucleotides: TGCGCCAGCAGCTTAAGACAGATCACAGATACGCAGTATTTT. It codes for CASSLRQITDTQYF. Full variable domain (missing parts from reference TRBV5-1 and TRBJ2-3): KAGVTQTPRYLIKTRGQQVTLSCSPISGHRSVSWYQQTPGQGLQFLFEYFSETQRNKGNFPGRFSGRQFSNSRSEMNVSTLELGDSALYLCASSLRQITDTQYFGPGTRLTVL.

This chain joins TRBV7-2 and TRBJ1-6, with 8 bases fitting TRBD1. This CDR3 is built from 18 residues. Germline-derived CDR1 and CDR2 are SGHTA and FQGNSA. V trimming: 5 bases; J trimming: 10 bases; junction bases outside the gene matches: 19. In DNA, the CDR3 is TGTGCCAGCAGCGGAATTAACGAGCAGGGGGCGCGGTGGTCACCCCTCCACTTT. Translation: CASSGINEQGARWSPLHF.

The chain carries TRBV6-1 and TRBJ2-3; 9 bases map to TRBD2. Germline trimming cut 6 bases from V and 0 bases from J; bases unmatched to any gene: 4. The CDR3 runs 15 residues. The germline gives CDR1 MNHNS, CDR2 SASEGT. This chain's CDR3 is CASRGLAPSTDTQYF. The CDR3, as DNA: TGTGCCAGCAGGGGACTAGCCCCGAGCACAGATACGCAGTATTTT.

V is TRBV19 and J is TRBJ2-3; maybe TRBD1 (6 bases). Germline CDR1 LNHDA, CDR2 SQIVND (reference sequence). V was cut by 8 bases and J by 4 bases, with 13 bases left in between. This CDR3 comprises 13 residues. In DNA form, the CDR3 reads TGTGCCAGTTCCGACAACAGGGCAGATACGCAGTATTTT. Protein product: CASSDNRADTQYF.

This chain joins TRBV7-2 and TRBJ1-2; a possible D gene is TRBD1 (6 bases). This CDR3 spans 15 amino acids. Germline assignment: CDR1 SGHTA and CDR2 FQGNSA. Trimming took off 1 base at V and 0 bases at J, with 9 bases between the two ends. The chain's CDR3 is CASSLDPGANYGYTF. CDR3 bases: TGTGCCAGCAGCTTAGATCCAGGGGCTAACTATGGCTACACCTTC.

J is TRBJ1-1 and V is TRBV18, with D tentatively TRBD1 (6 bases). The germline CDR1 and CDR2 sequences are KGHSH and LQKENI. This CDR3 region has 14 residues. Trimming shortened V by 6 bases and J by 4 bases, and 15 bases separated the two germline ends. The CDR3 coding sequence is TGTGCCAGCTCTCTTCGGGGGCTGAGCACTGAAGCTTTCTTT. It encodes CASSLRGLSTEAFF.

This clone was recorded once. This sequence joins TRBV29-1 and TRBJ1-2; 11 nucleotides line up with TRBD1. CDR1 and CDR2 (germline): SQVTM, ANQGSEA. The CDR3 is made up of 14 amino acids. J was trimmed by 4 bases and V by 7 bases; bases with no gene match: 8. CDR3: CSADGTGGAYGYTF. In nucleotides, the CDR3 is TGCAGCGCCGACGGGACAGGGGGGGCCTATGGCTACACCTTC. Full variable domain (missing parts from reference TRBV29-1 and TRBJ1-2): SAVISQKPSRDICQRGTSLTIQCQVDSQVTMMFWYRQQPGQSLTLIATANQGSEATYESGFVIDKFPISRPNLTFSTLTVSNMSPEDSSIYLCSADGTGGAYGYTFGSGTRLTVV.

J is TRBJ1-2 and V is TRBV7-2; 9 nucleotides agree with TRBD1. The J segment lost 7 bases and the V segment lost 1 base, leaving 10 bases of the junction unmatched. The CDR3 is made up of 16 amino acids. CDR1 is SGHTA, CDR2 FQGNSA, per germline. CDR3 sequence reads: CASSLGQGTGGRGYTF. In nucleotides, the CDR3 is TGTGCCAGCAGCTTAGGCCAGGGCACAGGGGGCCGTGGCTACACCTTC.

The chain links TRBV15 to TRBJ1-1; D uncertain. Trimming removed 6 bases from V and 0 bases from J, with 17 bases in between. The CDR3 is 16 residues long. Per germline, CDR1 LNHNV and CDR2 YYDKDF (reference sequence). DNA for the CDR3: TGTGCCACCAGGCCCACCCCCCGGGGATTGAACACTGAAGCTTTCTTT. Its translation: CATRPTPRGLNTEAFF.

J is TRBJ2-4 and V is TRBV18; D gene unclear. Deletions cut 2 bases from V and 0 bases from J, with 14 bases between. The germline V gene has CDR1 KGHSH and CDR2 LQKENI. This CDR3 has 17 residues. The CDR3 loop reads CASSPARAGVAKNIQYF. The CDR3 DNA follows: TGTGCCAGCTCACCAGCTCGGGCTGGGGTAGCCAAAAACATTCAGTACTTC.

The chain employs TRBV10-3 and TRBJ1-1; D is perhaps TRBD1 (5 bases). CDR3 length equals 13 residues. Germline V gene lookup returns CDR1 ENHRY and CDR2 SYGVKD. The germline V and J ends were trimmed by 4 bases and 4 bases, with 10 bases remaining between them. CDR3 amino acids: CAISGGGSTEAFF. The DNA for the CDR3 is TGTGCCATCAGTGGGGGGGGTAGCACTGAAGCTTTCTTT.

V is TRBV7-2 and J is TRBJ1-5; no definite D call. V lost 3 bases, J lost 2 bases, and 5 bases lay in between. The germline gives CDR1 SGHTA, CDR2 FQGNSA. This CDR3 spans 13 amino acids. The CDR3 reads CASSFSGNQPQHF. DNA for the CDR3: TGTGCCAGCAGCTTCAGTGGCAATCAGCCCCAGCATTTT.

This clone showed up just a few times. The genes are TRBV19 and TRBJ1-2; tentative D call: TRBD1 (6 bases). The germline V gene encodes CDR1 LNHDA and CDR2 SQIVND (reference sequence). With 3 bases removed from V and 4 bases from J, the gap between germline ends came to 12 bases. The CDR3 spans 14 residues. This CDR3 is CASSMQGNPYGYTF. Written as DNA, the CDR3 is TGTGCCAGTAGTATGCAGGGGAATCCCTATGGCTACACCTTC.

The CDR3 is CASSPLAANYNEQFF. CDR3 bases: TGTGCCAGCAGCCCACTAGCGGCCAACTACAATGAGCAGTTCTTC. The gene calls are TRBV6-5 and TRBJ2-1; 8 bases agree with TRBD2. Germline CDR1 is MNHEY and CDR2 is SVGAGI. The CDR3 is made up of 15 amino acids. After removal of 6 bases from V and 3 bases from J, the junction contained 7 bases not matched to a gene.

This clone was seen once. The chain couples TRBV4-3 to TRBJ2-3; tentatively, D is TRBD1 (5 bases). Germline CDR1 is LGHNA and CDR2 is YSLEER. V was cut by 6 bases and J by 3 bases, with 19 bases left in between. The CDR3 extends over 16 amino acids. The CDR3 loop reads CASSQTVGVGTDTQYF. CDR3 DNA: TGCGCCAGCAGTCAGACAGTAGGAGTGGGGACAGATACGCAGTATTTT.

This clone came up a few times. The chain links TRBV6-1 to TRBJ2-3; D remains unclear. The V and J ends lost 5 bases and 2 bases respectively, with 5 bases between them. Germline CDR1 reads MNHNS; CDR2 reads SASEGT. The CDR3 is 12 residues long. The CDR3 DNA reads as TGTGCCAGCAGTCTAGACACAGATACGCAGTATTTT. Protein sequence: CASSLDTDTQYF.

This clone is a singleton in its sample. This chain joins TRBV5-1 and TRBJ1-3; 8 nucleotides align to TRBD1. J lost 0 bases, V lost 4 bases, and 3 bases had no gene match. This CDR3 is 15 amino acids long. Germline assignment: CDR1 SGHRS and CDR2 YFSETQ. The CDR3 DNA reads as TGCGCCAGCAGCCCCGACAGGGGCTCTGGAAACACCATATATTTT. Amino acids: CASSPDRGSGNTIYF.

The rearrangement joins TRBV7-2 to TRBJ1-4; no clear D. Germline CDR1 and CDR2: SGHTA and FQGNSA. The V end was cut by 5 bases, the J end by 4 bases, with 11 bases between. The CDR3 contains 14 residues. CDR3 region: CASSQSYFNEKLFF. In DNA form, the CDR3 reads TGTGCCAGCAGCCAAAGCTATTTTAATGAAAAACTGTTTTTT.

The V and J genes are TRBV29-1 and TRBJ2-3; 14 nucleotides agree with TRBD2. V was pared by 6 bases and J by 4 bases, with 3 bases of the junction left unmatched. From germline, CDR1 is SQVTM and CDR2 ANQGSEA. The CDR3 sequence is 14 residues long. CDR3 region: CSVGLAGGADTQYF. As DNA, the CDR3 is TGCAGCGTAGGACTAGCGGGGGGCGCAGATACGCAGTATTTT.

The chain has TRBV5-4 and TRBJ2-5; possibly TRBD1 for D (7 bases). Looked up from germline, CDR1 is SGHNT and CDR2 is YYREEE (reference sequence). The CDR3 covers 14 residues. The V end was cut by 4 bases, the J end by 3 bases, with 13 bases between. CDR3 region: CASSGGTEKETQYF. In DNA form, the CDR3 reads TGTGCCAGCAGCGGCGGGACAGAGAAAGAGACCCAGTACTTC.

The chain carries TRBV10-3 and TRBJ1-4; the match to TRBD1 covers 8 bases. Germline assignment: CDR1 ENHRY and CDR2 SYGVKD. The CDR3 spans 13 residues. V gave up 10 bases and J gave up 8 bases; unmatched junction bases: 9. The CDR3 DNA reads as TGTGCCAGCGGACAGGGAGGGGCAGAAAAACTGTTTTTT. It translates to CASGQGGAEKLFF.